This paragraph covers one T cell receptor beta chain sequence. Original methodology: It was from reference gene primer amplification that nucleated cell counts were estimated. Clones were sequenced by immunoSEQ multiplex PCR, and TCRdb holds only the in-frame ones, with some missing. V and J calls and clone size follow that table, whereas D and trimming were derived from the DNA. Altogether roughly 54,000 clones are present, approximately 91% being singletons, with the ten largest covering 5.5% to 7.5%. This entry is derived from a study of blood T cell repertoires in COVID-19. Study at large: COVID-19 samples from acute and convalescent phases originated in the United States, Italy and Spain. T cells, B-cell-depleted T cells, or PBMCs supplied cDNA or gDNA.

The CDR3 spans 15 residues. The V gene's germline CDR1 is MGHRA and CDR2 YSYEKL. V was cut by 5 bases and J by 4 bases, with 15 bases left in between. The chain has TRBV4-1 and TRBJ2-1; D is possibly TRBD2 (6 bases). This sequence originates from a woman in her fifties or sixties with active or convalescent COVID-19. The sequenced material came from peripheral blood. CDR3 sequence reads: CASSSRDWLYNEQFF. CDR3 nucleotides: TGCGCCAGCAGCAGCCGGGACTGGCTATACAATGAGCAGTTCTTC.